This TCR beta chain is from a study of glioma-infiltrating T cells after dendritic cell vaccination. On the study more broadly: Dendritic cells derived from monocytes and pulsed with autologous tumor lysate formed the vaccine.

No glioblastoma patient carried an isocitrate dehydrogenase mutation. Produced via immunoSEQ multiplex PCR; TCRdb's table is partial and in-frame only. The data show tens of thousands of clones, about 90% seen once. The germline V and J ends were trimmed by 0 bases and 8 bases, with 17 bases remaining between them. The germline CDR1 and CDR2 sequences are SGHNT and YYREEE (reference sequence). The CDR3 is 16 amino acids. The rearrangement joins TRBV5-4 to TRBJ1-4; the D gene is possibly TRBD1 (5 bases). The source material was blood, sampled before dendritic cell vaccination. The TCR sequence derives from a human donor with glioblastoma. CDR3 protein: CASSLVISGHGEKLFF. CDR3 bases: TGTGCCAGCAGCTTGGTCATATCAGGGCACGGAGAAAAACTGTTTTTT.